The 32 T cell receptor beta chains below were found in one sample sequenced in a study of regulatory dendritic cells for organ transplantation. Method: immunoSEQ multiplex PCR; TCRdb's copy keeps in-frame clones and lacks some. The table records fewer than 40,000 clones, 75% to 95% of them present only once. What was sequenced was naive CD8+ T cells from blood. Subset here: CD45RA+ naive T cells. The receptor set was obtained from a human donor in good health.

The chain recombines TRBV7-6 with TRBJ2-5; D not resolved. V was pared by 3 bases and J by 5 bases, with 13 bases between. This CDR3 has 14 amino acids. The germline V gene encodes CDR1 SGHVS and CDR2 FNYEAQ. The CDR3 DNA reads as TGTGCCAGCAGCTTGGGCCCCCTGGGCGAGACCCAGTACTTC. Translated: CASSLGPLGETQYF. Supplemented by reference TRBV7-6 and TRBJ2-5, the full variable domain reads GAGVSQSPRYKVTKRGQDVALRCDPISGHVSLYWYRQALGQGPEFLTYFNYEAQQDKSGLPNDRFSAERPEGSISTLTIQRTEQRDSAMYRCASSLGPLGETQYFGPGTRLLVL.

The chain combines TRBV11-1 with TRBJ2-3; the match to TRBD2 covers 10 bases. The CDR3 covers 17 residues. Losses at the gene ends were 3 bases for V and 5 bases for J; bases not matched to a gene: 11. CDR1 SGHAT and CDR2 FQDESV come from the germline V gene (reference sequence). The CDR3 nucleotides are TGTGCCAGCAGCTTTACCGAAAGCGGGGGGGCGGGAGATACGCAGTATTTT. This translates into CASSFTESGGAGDTQYF.

This chain joins TRBV19 and TRBJ1-5, with D tentatively TRBD1 (5 bases). The CDR3 runs to 16 residues. The ends were cut back, 6 bases at V and 7 bases at J, with 22 bases in the middle. CDR1 and CDR2 from the germline V gene are LNHDA and SQIVND (reference sequence). CDR3 DNA: TGTGCCAGTAGCCCACAACCTCAGGGAGTGACCCAGCCCCAGCATTTT. Protein product: CASSPQPQGVTQPQHF.

The gene calls are TRBV29-1 and TRBJ1-4; the D gene is possibly TRBD1 (6 bases). V was pared by 0 bases and J by 6 bases, with 17 bases between. Germline V gene sequence: CDR1 SQVTM, CDR2 ANQGSEA. This CDR3 has 16 amino acids. The CDR3 sequence is CSVEDLNGGGDEKLFF. CDR3 bases: TGCAGCGTTGAAGATCTTAATGGGGGCGGAGATGAAAAACTGTTTTTT.

The gene calls are TRBV7-2 and TRBJ1-2; D is perhaps TRBD1 (5 bases). The V end was cut by 4 bases, the J end by 5 bases, with 14 bases between. CDR1 is SGHTA and CDR2 is FQGNSA in the germline V gene. The CDR3 length is 14 residues. The CDR3: CASSSQGWSYGYTF. CDR3 DNA sequence: TGTGCCAGCAGCTCGCAGGGATGGAGTTATGGCTACACCTTC.

The rearrangement joins TRBV6-1 to TRBJ2-7; possible D gene TRBD2, 6 bases. V lost 1 base and J lost 1, with 11 bases in between. The CDR3 runs 15 residues. CDR1 and CDR2 (germline): MNHNS, SASEGT. The CDR3 spells CASSEGLGSSYEQYF. CDR3 coding DNA: TGTGCCAGCAGTGAAGGACTAGGCAGTTCCTACGAGCAGTACTTC.

This chain links TRBV27 with TRBJ2-3; D is possibly TRBD2 (6 bases). Germline loops: CDR1 MNHEY, CDR2 SMNVEV (reference sequence). With 3 bases removed from V and 5 bases from J, the gap between germline ends came to 15 bases. The CDR3 totals 15 residues. The DNA of the CDR3 is TGTGCCAGCAGTTTCAGGCGGGAAAGGATAGATACGCAGTATTTT. It encodes CASSFRRERIDTQYF.

The rearrangement links TRBV27 to TRBJ2-1; D uncertain. Germline-derived CDR1 and CDR2 are MNHEY and SMNVEV (reference sequence). This CDR3 region has 14 residues. Trimming removed 2 bases from V and 0 bases from J, with 5 bases in between. In nucleotides, the CDR3 is TGTGCCAGCAGTTTAGATAACTCCTACAATGAGCAGTTCTTC. Encoded protein: CASSLDNSYNEQFF.

This chain joins TRBV10-3 and TRBJ1-4, with 7 bases lining up with TRBD1. Losses at the gene ends were 10 bases for V and 4 bases for J; bases not matched to a gene: 9. In germline, CDR1 is ENHRY, CDR2 SYGVKD. The CDR3 length is 14 residues. The CDR3 DNA sequence: TGTGCCACGGGGCGAGGGGGCTATAATGAAAAACTGTTTTTT. Residues: CATGRGGYNEKLFF.

The chain joins TRBV7-9 to TRBJ2-6, with D perhaps matching TRBD2 (5 bases). CDR3 size: 16 residues. Germline CDR1 SEHNR, CDR2 FQNEAQ (reference sequence). Deletions cut 5 bases from V and 2 bases from J, with 13 bases between. CDR3 region: CASSPYGGPGANVLTF. The CDR3 DNA is TGTGCCAGCAGCCCCTACGGCGGGCCTGGGGCCAACGTCCTGACTTTC. Full variable domain (missing parts from reference TRBV7-9 and TRBJ2-6): DTGVSQNPRHKITKRGQNVTFRCDPISEHNRLYWYRQTLGQGPEFLTYFQNEAQLEKSRLLSDRFSAERPKGSFSTLEIQRTEQGDSAMYLCASSPYGGPGANVLTFGAGSRLTVL.

The rearrangement uses TRBV29-1 and TRBJ1-2; D is undetermined. This CDR3 is built from 11 residues. The V gene's germline CDR1 is SQVTM and CDR2 ANQGSEA. V was shortened by 4 bases and J by 6 bases, with 9 bases between the two germline ends. CDR3 sequence: CSVGELDGYTF. CDR3 bases: TGCAGCGTTGGTGAGCTAGATGGCTACACCTTC.

The chain joins TRBV19 to TRBJ1-1; D is unresolved. CDR3 length equals 15 residues. Per germline, CDR1 LNHDA and CDR2 SQIVND (reference sequence). Between the trimmed V and J ends, which lost 3 bases and 7 bases, there was a span of 18 bases. CDR3 sequence (DNA): TGTGCCAGTAGTATCATGCAAGGGTCTCCAAGTGAAGCTTTCTTT. Its protein product is CASSIMQGSPSEAFF.

The chain recombines TRBV5-8 with TRBJ2-7; 7 nucleotides match TRBD1. The CDR3 has 12 amino acids. V gave up 2 bases and J gave up 5 bases; unmatched junction bases: 1. Germline CDR1 is SGHTS and CDR2 is YDEGEE. The CDR3 spells CASSFTGDEQYF. DNA of the CDR3: TGTGCCAGCAGCTTTACAGGGGACGAGCAGTACTTC.

This CDR3 reads CASSVATTGQGAEAFF. The CDR3 nucleotides read TGTGCCAGCAGCGTAGCCACTACCGGACAGGGGGCGGAAGCTTTCTTT. This chain links TRBV9 with TRBJ1-1, with 11 bases fitting TRBD1. Germline CDR1 is SGDLS and CDR2 is YYNGEE. Unmatched junction bases numbered 9, after V lost 0 bases and J lost 8 bases. The CDR3 is made up of 16 amino acids.

This rearrangement joins TRBV7-9 to TRBJ1-1; tentative D call: TRBD1 (6 bases). Germline CDR1 SEHNR, CDR2 FQNEAQ (reference sequence). This CDR3 is built from 12 residues. Trimming took off 1 base at V and 6 bases at J, with 6 bases between the two ends. The CDR3 loop reads CASSLGTAEAFF. For the CDR3, the DNA is TGTGCCAGCAGCTTAGGGACAGCTGAAGCTTTCTTT.

V and J are TRBV18 and TRBJ2-1, with TRBD1 identical over 7 bases. This CDR3 is 15 amino acids long. V trimming: 4 bases; J trimming: 3 bases; junction bases outside the gene matches: 6. Germline V gene lookup returns CDR1 KGHSH and CDR2 LQKENI. CDR3 sequence reads: CASSQKGGLYNEQFF. Here the CDR3 DNA reads TGTGCCAGCTCACAAAAAGGGGGCCTCTACAATGAGCAGTTCTTC.

This chain links TRBV7-9 with TRBJ1-1; no clear D. The CDR3 runs to 13 residues. Germline CDR1 is SEHNR and CDR2 is FQNEAQ (reference sequence). V shed 7 bases and J shed 3 bases, with 12 bases lying between them. The CDR3 DNA reads TGTGCCAGCATCAAAGCCGGGTACACTGAAGCTTTCTTT. Translated, it gives CASIKAGYTEAFF.

A few counts support this clone. The genes are TRBV5-8 and TRBJ1-6; D possibly corresponds to TRBD1 (6 bases). The CDR3 runs 14 residues. CDR1 and CDR2 from the germline V gene are SGHTS and YDEGEE. Deletions cut 4 bases from V and 7 bases from J, with 12 bases between. CDR3 region: CASSIQGYNSPLHF. CDR3 DNA sequence: TGTGCCAGCAGCATACAGGGTTACAATTCACCCCTCCACTTT.

The chain is built from TRBV7-8 and TRBJ1-1; no clear D. The V end lost 0 bases, the J end lost 0 bases, and 14 bases lay between the germline ends. The CDR3 has 17 residues. Germline V gene data show CDR1 as SGHVS and CDR2 as FQNEAQ. CDR3 amino acids: CASSLASIGALNTEAFF. For the CDR3, the DNA is TGTGCCAGCAGCTTAGCGTCGATCGGTGCTCTGAACACTGAAGCTTTCTTT.

J is TRBJ1-2 and V is TRBV13, with TRBD1 as a possible D gene (6 bases). This CDR3 comprises 13 residues. Germline-derived CDR1 and CDR2 are PRHDT and FYEKMQ (reference sequence). Trimming shortened V by 0 bases and J by 8 bases, and 10 bases separated the two germline ends. CDR3 protein: CASSLGRGLGYTF. CDR3 DNA sequence: TGTGCCAGCAGCTTAGGGCGGGGGCTGGGCTACACCTTC.

The J gene is TRBJ1-3, the V gene TRBV7-9; D not certain. Trimming took off 1 base at V and 8 bases at J, with 3 bases between the two ends. This CDR3 has 11 residues. CDR1 and CDR2 from the germline V gene are SEHNR and FQNEAQ (reference sequence). This chain's CDR3 is CASSLVYTIYF. In DNA, the CDR3 is TGTGCCAGCAGCTTAGTTTACACCATATATTTT.

As regards this clone: Other DNA sequences in this sample translate to the same CDR3. The rearrangement links TRBV19 to TRBJ2-7; no definite D call. This CDR3 has 13 residues. V was pared by 3 bases and J by 1 base, with 7 bases between. CDR1 and CDR2 (germline): LNHDA, SQIVND (reference sequence). As DNA, the CDR3 is TGTGCCAGTAGTATTACGGCTTCCTACGAGCAGTACTTC. Translation: CASSITASYEQYF.

The chain links TRBV19 to TRBJ2-7; tentative D call: TRBD2 (5 bases). CDR1 is LNHDA, CDR2 SQIVND, per germline (reference sequence). The V and J ends lost 5 bases and 0 bases respectively, with 8 bases between them. The length of the CDR3 is 13 residues. This CDR3 reads CASSAGISYEQYF. The CDR3 DNA follows: TGTGCCAGTAGTGCCGGGATCTCCTACGAGCAGTACTTC.

This clone is a singleton in its sample. V gene TRBV27 combines with J gene TRBJ2-7; D tentatively reads TRBD1 or TRBD2 (5 bases each). The ends were cut back, 3 bases at V and 6 bases at J, with 12 bases in the middle. The CDR3 runs 13 residues. Germline CDR1 reads MNHEY; CDR2 reads SMNVEV (reference sequence). The CDR3 DNA reads TGTGCCAGCAGTTTGTCACGGGACGCCGAGCAGTACTTC. Translated, it gives CASSLSRDAEQYF.

This clone was recorded only once. V gene TRBV18 combines with J gene TRBJ2-1; TRBD1 aligns across 11 bases. With 4 bases clipped from V and 5 bases from J, the junction kept 4 bases outside the gene matches. Germline-derived CDR1 and CDR2 are KGHSH and LQKENI. The CDR3 is 15 amino acids. CDR3 loop: CASSLGTGGHNEQFF. The CDR3 DNA sequence: TGTGCCAGCTCACTGGGGACAGGGGGGCACAATGAGCAGTTCTTC. The variable domain in full, with the rest retrieved from reference TRBV18 and TRBJ2-1, is NAGVMQNPRHLVRRRGQEARLRCSPMKGHSHVYWYRQLPEEGLKFMVYLQKENIIDESGMPKERFSAEFPKEGPSILRIQQVVRGDSAAYFCASSLGTGGHNEQFFGPGTRLTVL.

The rearrangement uses TRBV18 and TRBJ2-5; the match to TRBD2 covers 13 bases. Per the germline V gene, CDR1 is KGHSH and CDR2 is LQKENI. The CDR3 sequence is 16 residues long. Germline trimming cut 5 bases from V and 4 bases from J; bases unmatched to any gene: 7. In DNA form, the CDR3 reads TGTGCCAGCTCAGCGAGGGGACTAGCGGGACCAGAGACCCAGTACTTC. Its translation is CASSARGLAGPETQYF.

V is TRBV7-8 and J is TRBJ1-1; 12 bases agree with TRBD1. The CDR3 consists of 17 residues. CDR1 is SGHVS, CDR2 FQNEAQ, per germline. Trimming removed 3 bases from V and 5 bases from J; junction bases left unmatched: 10. In nucleotides, the CDR3 is TGTGCCAGCAGCTTGGGGGACAGGGGGCTTTTAGGGACTGAAGCTTTCTTT. This encodes CASSLGDRGLLGTEAFF. Combining the CDR3 with reference TRBV7-8 and TRBJ1-1 gives the whole variable domain GAGVSQSPRYKVAKRGQDVALRCDPISGHVSLFWYQQALGQGPEFLTYFQNEAQLDKSGLPSDRFFAERPEGSVSTLKIQRTQQEDSAVYLCASSLGDRGLLGTEAFFGQGTRLTVV.

With regard to this clone: This sample also contains other DNA sequences that code for the same CDR3. The CDR3 spells CASSVVGGQETQYF. CDR3 in DNA: TGTGCCAGCAGCGTAGTGGGGGGCCAAGAGACCCAGTACTTC. The rearrangement uses TRBV9 and TRBJ2-5; tentative D call: TRBD2 (6 bases). The CDR3 runs 14 residues. CDR1 SGDLS and CDR2 YYNGEE come from the germline V gene. Trimming took 0 bases from V and 1 from J, leaving 7 bases between them.

The gene calls are TRBV6-5 and TRBJ2-7; D is perhaps TRBD2 (6 bases). In germline, CDR1 is MNHEY, CDR2 SVGAGI. V was trimmed by 0 bases and J by 5 bases, leaving 11 bases between them. The CDR3 spans 14 residues. The CDR3 nucleotides are TGTGCCAGCAGTTACTCGGGGGGTATGGACGAGCAGTACTTC. This gives the protein CASSYSGGMDEQYF.

This clone was counted a single time. The V gene is TRBV7-2, the J gene TRBJ2-7; D call uncertain. The CDR3 extends over 14 amino acids. V lost 3 bases to trimming and J lost 2 bases, with 11 bases between them. The germline gives CDR1 SGHTA, CDR2 FQGNSA. The CDR3 sequence is CASSFFLGTYEQYF. DNA for the CDR3: TGTGCCAGCAGCTTTTTTCTAGGTACCTACGAGCAGTACTTC.

The chain recombines TRBV7-2 with TRBJ2-7; 8 bases map to TRBD1. Germline loops: CDR1 SGHTA, CDR2 FQGNSA. Trimming removed 1 base from V and 11 bases from J; junction bases left unmatched: 4. The CDR3 has 12 amino acids. DNA of the CDR3: TGTGCCAGCAGCTTAGGGGGACAGGCAGAGTACTTC. It encodes CASSLGGQAEYF.

The CDR3 loop is CASSLSGAVNTEAFF. The CDR3 region has the DNA TGTGCCAGCAGTTTATCAGGCGCAGTGAACACTGAAGCTTTCTTT. The chain employs TRBV27 and TRBJ1-1; D is ambiguous. Deletions cut 0 bases from V and 0 bases from J, with 8 bases between. Germline CDR1 is MNHEY and CDR2 is SMNVEV (reference sequence). The length of the CDR3 is 15 residues.